Presented here are 30 T cell receptor beta chains from one specimen sequenced in a study of shared clonotypes between healthy human individuals. TCRdb keeps only in-frame clones here, not all; method: immunoSEQ multiplex PCR. The data contain about 2.1 million clones, roughly 91% of them singletons. CD45RO-negative cells were positively selected for CCR7, leaving out terminally differentiated effector memory CD45RA+ cells. Material for sequencing was naive CD8+ T cells from PBMCs. The receptors here all came from a man aged 18 to 29 in good health. Some clones in this sample may be carry-over from other donors' samples.

A word on this clone: The same CDR3 arises from other DNA sequences in this sample as well. The chain joins TRBV5-1 to TRBJ1-4; 7 bases match TRBD1. Germline CDR1 is SGHRS and CDR2 is YFSETQ. The trim removed 0 bases at V and 3 bases at J, leaving 5 bases unmatched. The CDR3 has 16 residues. The CDR3 nucleotides are TGCGCCAGCAGCTTGGGACAGGGCGGCTCTAATGAAAAACTGTTTTTT. This translates into CASSLGQGGSNEKLFF.

As to this clone: The sample contains more than one DNA sequence encoding this CDR3. The chain has TRBV27 and TRBJ2-6; no reliable D call. The CDR3 contains 16 residues. Germline loops: CDR1 MNHEY, CDR2 SMNVEV (reference sequence). V lost 0 bases and J 2 bases, leaving 8 bases between the germline ends. This chain's CDR3 is CASSLSAGTGANVLTF. The CDR3 bases are TGTGCCAGCAGTTTATCGGCAGGTACTGGGGCCAACGTCCTGACTTTC.

This chain uses TRBV5-8 with TRBJ1-2; maybe TRBD1 (6 bases). CDR3 length: 13 amino acids. Germline V gene data show CDR1 as SGHTS and CDR2 as YDEGEE. V lost 4 bases and J lost 4, with 11 bases in between. CDR3: CASSLRDTYGYTF. DNA for the CDR3: TGTGCCAGCAGCCTCCGGGACACCTATGGCTACACCTTC.

Note on this clone: The identical CDR3 is also encoded by other nucleotide sequences in the sample. V gene TRBV5-6 combines with J gene TRBJ2-7; weak D call: TRBD2 (5 bases). The V gene lost 2 bases and the J gene lost 3 bases, with 9 bases spanning the gap. Germline lookup yields CDR1 SGHDT and CDR2 YYEEEE. The CDR3 has 13 residues. This chain's CDR3 is CASSLGGLYEQYF. The CDR3 DNA sequence: TGTGCCAGCAGCTTAGGAGGCCTCTACGAGCAGTACTTC.

CDR3 protein: CASRPDRASTNEKLFF. In DNA form, the CDR3 reads TGTGCCAGCAGGCCCGACAGGGCTTCAACTAATGAAAAACTGTTTTTT. V and J are TRBV6-6 and TRBJ1-4; 7 bases are shared with TRBD1. The germline V gene encodes CDR1 MNHNY and CDR2 SVGAGI (reference sequence). There are 16 residues in the CDR3. The V gene end was trimmed by 6 bases and the J gene end by 0 bases; junction bases not matched to a gene: 7.

The rearrangement links TRBV5-5 to TRBJ2-7, with D tentatively TRBD1 (5 bases). Trimming left V 4 bases short and J 4 bases short, with 9 bases between. The CDR3 covers 12 residues. Germline V gene data show CDR1 as SGHKS and CDR2 as YYEKEE (reference sequence). The CDR3: CASSLGVYEQYF. The CDR3, as DNA: TGTGCCAGCAGCCTAGGGGTATACGAGCAGTACTTC.

V is TRBV11-2 and J is TRBJ2-2, with TRBD2 identical over 7 bases. CDR1 SGHAT and CDR2 FQNNGV come from the germline V gene. With 3 bases clipped from V and 6 bases from J, the junction kept 4 bases outside the gene matches. The CDR3 is 14 amino acids. In nucleotides, the CDR3 is TGTGCCAGCAGCTTCGGGAGGTCGGCCGGGGAGCTGTTTTTT. This gives the protein CASSFGRSAGELFF. The full variable domain, its missing parts supplied by reference TRBV11-2 and TRBJ2-2, is EAGVAQSPRYKIIEKRQSVAFWCNPISGHATLYWYQQILGQGPKLLIQFQNNGVVDDSQLPKDRFSAERLKGVDSTLKIQPAKLEDSAVYLCASSFGRSAGELFFGEGSRLTVL.

This chain uses TRBV10-3 with TRBJ2-5; TRBD2 matches 9 bases. Germline CDR1 reads ENHRY; CDR2 reads SYGVKD. CDR3 length: 15 amino acids. The V segment lost 4 bases and the J segment 4 bases; nucleotides outside the gene matches: 7. The DNA for the CDR3 is TGTGCCATCAGTGGGGGCGGGAGGGCCTTAGAGACCCAGTACTTC. It is translated as CAISGGGRALETQYF.

The rearrangement uses TRBV2 and TRBJ2-7; D might be TRBD1 or TRBD2, each matching 7 bases. The V and J ends lost 6 bases and 6 bases respectively, with 18 bases between them. Germline V gene sequence: CDR1 SNHLY, CDR2 FYNNEI. The CDR3 has 14 amino acids. As DNA, the CDR3 is TGTGCCAGCAGCGATCCCAGGGGGGGAGGCGAGCAGTACTTC. It yields the protein CASSDPRGGGEQYF.

The chain has TRBV27 and TRBJ2-7; 7 bases map to TRBD1. This CDR3 has 16 amino acids. Germline V lookup: CDR1 MNHEY, CDR2 SMNVEV (reference sequence). J was trimmed by 5 bases and V by 2 bases; bases with no gene match: 12. This CDR3 is CASSLPSSTGRHEQYF. The DNA for the CDR3 is TGTGCCAGCAGTTTACCATCCTCGACAGGGCGCCACGAGCAGTACTTC.

The rearrangement links TRBV11-2 to TRBJ2-4; perhaps TRBD1 as D (6 bases). V lost 6 bases to trimming and J lost 3 bases, with 15 bases between them. The CDR3 contains 15 residues. CDR1 and CDR2 from the germline V gene are SGHAT and FQNNGV. The CDR3, as DNA: TGTGCCAGCAGGCAAAGGGGGATAGGCAAAAACATTCAGTACTTC. It yields the protein CASRQRGIGKNIQYF.

This sequence joins TRBV19 and TRBJ1-5; D gene ambiguous. The CDR3 loop spans 14 amino acids. Germline V gives CDR1 LNHDA, CDR2 SQIVND (reference sequence). V was trimmed by 3 bases and J by 0 bases, leaving 6 bases between them. DNA for the CDR3: TGTGCCAGTAGTATGGTGAATAGCAATCAGCCCCAGCATTTT. It yields the protein CASSMVNSNQPQHF.

The rearrangement links TRBV9 to TRBJ1-2; D is uncertain. This CDR3 is built from 11 residues. CDR1 is SGDLS, CDR2 YYNGEE, per germline. The ends were cut back, 7 bases at V and 3 bases at J, with 7 bases in the middle. The CDR3 sequence is CASGRDYGYTF. The CDR3 DNA is TGTGCCAGCGGTCGTGACTATGGCTACACCTTC.

The chain couples TRBV9 to TRBJ2-4; TRBD1 is a possible D gene (5 bases). The CDR3 length is 15 residues. Germline V CDR1 and CDR2: SGDLS, YYNGEE. Trimming stripped 0 bases from V and 2 bases from J, with 9 bases between. The CDR3 DNA reads TGTGCCAGCAGCGTAGAGGGGAACTCCAAAAACATTCAGTACTTC. It translates to CASSVEGNSKNIQYF.

This clone has just one count. The chain combines TRBV9 with TRBJ1-1; D uncertain. Trimming removed 4 bases at V and 1 base at J, with 11 bases between. The CDR3 is 14 amino acids. Looked up from germline, CDR1 is SGDLS and CDR2 is YYNGEE. CDR3 sequence reads: CASSPSRGNTEAFF. As DNA, the CDR3 is TGTGCCAGCAGCCCCAGCCGGGGGAACACTGAAGCTTTCTTT.

The chain carries TRBV13 and TRBJ2-1; TRBD2 matches at 9 bases. Trimming at V came to 5 bases and at J to 4 bases, leaving 9 bases not matched to a gene. The CDR3 contains 16 residues. The germline CDR1 and CDR2 sequences are PRHDT and FYEKMQ (reference sequence). The CDR3 protein is CASSQNSGRGYNEQFF. DNA of the CDR3: TGTGCCAGCAGCCAGAATAGCGGGAGAGGGTACAATGAGCAGTTCTTC. The entire variable domain, with the rest obtained from reference TRBV13 and TRBJ2-1, is as follows: AAGVIQSPRHLIKEKRETATLKCYPIPRHDTVYWYQQGPGQDPQFLISFYEKMQSDKGSIPDRFSAQQFSDYHSELNMSSLELGDSALYFCASSQNSGRGYNEQFFGPGTRLTVL.

V usage is TRBV6-1 and J usage is TRBJ2-7, with D unresolved. Germline V gene data show CDR1 as MNHNS and CDR2 as SASEGT. The CDR3 spans 15 residues. V lost 4 bases and J 2 bases, leaving 15 bases between the germline ends. The CDR3 spells CASSVLRASPYEQYF. The CDR3 DNA is TGTGCCAGCAGTGTTTTACGCGCTTCCCCCTACGAGCAGTACTTC.

Note on this clone: Other DNA sequences of this sample code for an identical CDR3. The chain uses TRBV7-9 and TRBJ2-1, with D tentatively TRBD1 or TRBD2 (5 bases each). The CDR3 has 13 amino acids. Germline loops: CDR1 SEHNR, CDR2 FQNEAQ (reference sequence). V lost 1 base and J 6 bases, leaving 7 bases between the germline ends. CDR3 sequence (DNA): TGTGCCAGCAGCTTAGTTGGGGGCAATGAGCAGTTCTTC. Protein: CASSLVGGNEQFF.

This clone came up once. The chain uses TRBV7-9 and TRBJ2-7; 8 positions agree with TRBD1. Germline loops: CDR1 SEHNR, CDR2 FQNEAQ (reference sequence). J was trimmed by 2 bases and V by 5 bases; bases with no gene match: 8. The CDR3 is 15 residues long. The CDR3 is CASSGRDRPPYEQYF. In nucleotides, the CDR3 is TGTGCCAGCAGCGGCCGGGACAGGCCTCCCTACGAGCAGTACTTC.

V is TRBV27 and J is TRBJ1-1; D ambiguous. Germline CDR1 MNHEY, CDR2 SMNVEV (reference sequence). V shed 7 bases and J shed 4 bases, with 16 bases lying between them. The CDR3 runs to 14 residues. CDR3 in amino acids: CASTGNPTGTEAFF. For the CDR3, the DNA is TGTGCCAGCACGGGAAACCCGACTGGCACTGAAGCTTTCTTT.

In DNA, the CDR3 is TGTGCCAGTACCCGGGGGGCTCGCGGAAACACCATATATTTT. It translates to CASTRGARGNTIYF. This chain joins TRBV19 and TRBJ1-3; D is perhaps TRBD1 (6 bases). The CDR3 is made up of 14 amino acids. The germline V gene has CDR1 LNHDA and CDR2 SQIVND (reference sequence). V was trimmed by 7 bases and J by 4 bases, leaving 14 bases between them.

The genes are TRBV11-2 and TRBJ2-7; TRBD2 aligns across 8 bases. V dropped 3 bases and J dropped 3; count of bases not matched to a gene: 7. Germline values: CDR1 SGHAT, CDR2 FQNNGV. This CDR3 has 15 amino acids. CDR3: CASSFTGGGIYEQYF. CDR3 nucleotide sequence: TGTGCCAGCAGCTTCACGGGAGGGGGAATCTACGAGCAGTACTTC.

The J gene is TRBJ1-1, the V gene TRBV5-8, with D unclear. Trimming shortened V by 2 bases and J by 2 bases, and 7 bases separated the two germline ends. Looked up from germline, CDR1 is SGHTS and CDR2 is YDEGEE. This CDR3 is 13 amino acids long. CDR3 DNA: TGTGCCAGCAGCTTAAGATTAAACACTGAAGCTTTCTTT. Translation: CASSLRLNTEAFF.

The chain is built from TRBV11-2 and TRBJ2-7; a possible D gene is TRBD1 (6 bases). CDR3 size: 16 residues. V lost 6 bases, J lost 5 bases, and 23 bases lay in between. Germline lookup yields CDR1 SGHAT and CDR2 FQNNGV. CDR3 nucleotide sequence: TGTGCCAGCAGTCACGCAGGGGTCCTACGCCCAAACGAGCAGTACTTC. Translated, it gives CASSHAGVLRPNEQYF. The variable domain in full, completed from reference TRBV11-2 and TRBJ2-7, reads EAGVAQSPRYKIIEKRQSVAFWCNPISGHATLYWYQQILGQGPKLLIQFQNNGVVDDSQLPKDRFSAERLKGVDSTLKIQPAKLEDSAVYLCASSHAGVLRPNEQYFGPGTRLTVT.

Worth noting for this clone: Other nucleotide sequences in the sample specify the same CDR3. The chain employs TRBV14 and TRBJ1-1; D is uncertain. Germline values: CDR1 SGHDN, CDR2 FVKESK. V was shortened by 1 base and J by 0 bases, with 9 bases between the two germline ends. The CDR3 length is 15 residues. CDR3 loop: CASSQVRDMNTEAFF. The DNA of the CDR3 is TGTGCCAGCAGCCAAGTAAGAGACATGAACACTGAAGCTTTCTTT. Together with reference TRBV14 and TRBJ1-1, the CDR3 gives the full variable domain: EAGVTQFPSHSVIEKGQTVTLRCDPISGHDNLYWYRRVMGKEIKFLLHFVKESKQDESGMPNNRFLAERTGGTYSTLKVQPAELEDSGVYFCASSQVRDMNTEAFFGQGTRLTVV.

The gene calls are TRBV19 and TRBJ2-1; 14 bases map to TRBD2. CDR3 length equals 17 residues. V dropped 5 bases and J dropped 6; count of bases not matched to a gene: 9. CDR1 and CDR2 (germline): LNHDA, SQIVND (reference sequence). The CDR3 DNA reads as TGTGCCAGTAGTTCCGGGACTAGCGGGAGTTTCGGCAATGAGCAGTTCTTC. This sequence encodes CASSSGTSGSFGNEQFF.

The V gene is TRBV30, the J gene TRBJ1-4; D is unclear. Looked up from germline, CDR1 is GTSNPN and CDR2 is SVGIG (reference sequence). The CDR3 has 16 amino acids. Trimming took off 5 bases at V and 6 bases at J, with 22 bases between the two ends. CDR3 in amino acids: CAWRLHPFTSDEKLFF. CDR3 bases: TGTGCCTGGCGGCTACACCCATTCACATCGGATGAAAAACTGTTTTTT.

The chain uses TRBV27 and TRBJ2-7, with D tentatively TRBD1 or TRBD2 (5 bases each). Germline V lookup: CDR1 MNHEY, CDR2 SMNVEV (reference sequence). The V gene lost 2 bases and the J gene lost 5 bases, with 16 bases spanning the gap. The CDR3 spans 15 residues. CDR3 DNA sequence: TGTGCCAGCAGTTTAGTCGCAGGGACCCTCGACGAGCAGTACTTC. This translates into CASSLVAGTLDEQYF.

The V and J genes are TRBV15 and TRBJ2-3, with D possibly being TRBD1 or TRBD2 (5 bases each). Germline values: CDR1 LNHNV, CDR2 YYDKDF (reference sequence). Trimming shortened V by 11 bases and J by 2 bases, and 26 bases separated the two germline ends. The CDR3 contains 17 residues. The CDR3 here is CAVSRSSGPIITDTQYF. CDR3 in DNA: TGTGCCGTCAGCCGAAGTTCGGGACCAATTATCACAGATACGCAGTATTTT.

This clone appeared a single time. The J gene is TRBJ2-1, the V gene TRBV27, with a tentative D call TRBD1 (5 bases). This CDR3 has 12 residues. V was pared by 3 bases and J by 10 bases, with 10 bases between. Germline-derived CDR1 and CDR2 are MNHEY and SMNVEV (reference sequence). CDR3 sequence: CASSLPQGEQFF. CDR3 in DNA: TGTGCCAGCAGTTTGCCCCAGGGAGAGCAGTTCTTC.